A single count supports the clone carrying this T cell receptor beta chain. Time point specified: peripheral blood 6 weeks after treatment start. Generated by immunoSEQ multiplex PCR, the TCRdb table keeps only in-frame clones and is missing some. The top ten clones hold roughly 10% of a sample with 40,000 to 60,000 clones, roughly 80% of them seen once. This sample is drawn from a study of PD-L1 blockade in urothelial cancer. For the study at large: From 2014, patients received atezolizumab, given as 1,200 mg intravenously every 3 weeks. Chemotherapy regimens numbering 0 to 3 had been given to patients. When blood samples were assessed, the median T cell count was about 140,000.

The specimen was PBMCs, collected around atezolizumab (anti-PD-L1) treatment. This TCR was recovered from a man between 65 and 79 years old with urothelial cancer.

CDR3 nucleotides: TGTGCCAGCAGCTTGTCGCAGCGGGAGGACACAGATACGCAGTATTTT. This translates into CASSLSQREDTDTQYF. V is TRBV5-4 and J is TRBJ2-3; 9 bases agree with TRBD2. The CDR3 has 16 amino acids. Germline CDR1 is SGHNT and CDR2 is YYREEE (reference sequence). The J segment lost 2 bases and the V segment lost 1 base, leaving 5 bases of the junction unmatched.